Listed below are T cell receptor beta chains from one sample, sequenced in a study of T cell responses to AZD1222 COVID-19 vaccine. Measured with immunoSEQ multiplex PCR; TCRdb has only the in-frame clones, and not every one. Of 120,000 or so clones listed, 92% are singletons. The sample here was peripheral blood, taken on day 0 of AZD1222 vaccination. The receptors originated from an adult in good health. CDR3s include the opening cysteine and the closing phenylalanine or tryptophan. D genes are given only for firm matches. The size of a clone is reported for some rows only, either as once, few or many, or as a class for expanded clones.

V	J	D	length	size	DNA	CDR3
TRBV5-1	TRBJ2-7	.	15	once	TGCGCCAGCAGCTCAGGAATAGCGGGACAGCGGGAGCAGTACTTC	CASSSGIAGQREQYF
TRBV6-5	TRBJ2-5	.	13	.	TGTGCCAGCAGCCACGACAGAGAAGAGACCCAGTACTTC	CASSHDREETQYF
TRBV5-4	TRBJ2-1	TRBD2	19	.	TGTGCCAGCAGCTTTTTCCCGGGACTAGCGGGTGCGTTCTACAATGAGCAGTTCTTC	CASSFFPGLAGAFYNEQFF
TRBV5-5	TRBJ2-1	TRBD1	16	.	TGTGCCAGCAGCTTACGGCCGGGACAGGGACGCAATGAGCAGTTCTTC	CASSLRPGQGRNEQFF
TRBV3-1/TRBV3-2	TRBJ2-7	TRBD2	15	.	TGTGCCAGCAGCCAAGGAGGTAGCGGGACGAACGAGCAGTACTTC	CASSQGGSGTNEQYF
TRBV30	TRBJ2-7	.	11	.	TGTGCCTGGAGTGTACAGGTCGAGCAGTACTTC	CAWSVQVEQYF
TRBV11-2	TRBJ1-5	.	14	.	TGTGCCAGCAACCACCAGGGCTCCAATCAGCCCCAGCATTTT	CASNHQGSNQPQHF
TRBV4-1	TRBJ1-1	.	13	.	TGCGCCAGCAGCCAAGTTTGGCCTCCTGAAGCTTTCTTT	CASSQVWPPEAFF
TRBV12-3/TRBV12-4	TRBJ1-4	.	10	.	TGTGCCAGCAGGGGAAAAAAACTGTTTTTT	CASRGKKLFF
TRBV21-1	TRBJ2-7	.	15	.	TGTGCCAGCAGCAAGTCGGGGCAGAGAAGTTACGAGCAGTACTTC	CASSKSGQRSYEQYF
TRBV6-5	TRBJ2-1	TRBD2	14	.	TGTGCCAGCAGGGGTGGGACTAGCTTCGATGAGCAGTTCTTC	CASRGGTSFDEQFF
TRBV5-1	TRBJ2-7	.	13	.	TGCGCCAGCAGTCCCGGGACAATCTACGAGCAGTACTTC	CASSPGTIYEQYF
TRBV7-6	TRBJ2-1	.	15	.	TGTGCCAGCAGCTCATACGAGGGGTTTTCACATGAGCAGTTCTTC	CASSSYEGFSHEQFF
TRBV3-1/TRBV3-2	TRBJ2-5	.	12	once	TGTGCCAGCAGCCAAAGCCTCGGGACCCAGTACTTC	CASSQSLGTQYF
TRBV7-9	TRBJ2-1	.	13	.	TGTGCCAGCAGCTTAACCGGAGTAAATGAGCAGTTCTTC	CASSLTGVNEQFF
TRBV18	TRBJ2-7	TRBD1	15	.	TGTGCCAGCTCACCACCCGGGACAGTTACCTACGAGCAGTACTTC	CASSPPGTVTYEQYF
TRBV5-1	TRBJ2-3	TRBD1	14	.	TGCGCCAGCAGTCAGACAGGGGATGAAGATACGCAGTATTTT	CASSQTGDEDTQYF
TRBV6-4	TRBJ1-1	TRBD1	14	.	TGTGCCAGCAGTGAGACAGGGGAGGAGACTGAAGCTTTCTTT	CASSETGEETEAFF
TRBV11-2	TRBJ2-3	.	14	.	TGTGCCAGCAGCCCCAATTGGGGCCCAGATACACAGTATTTT	CASSPNWGPDTQYF
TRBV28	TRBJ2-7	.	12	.	TGTGCCAGCAGCCCTAGACTACGGGAGCAGTACTTC	CASSPRLREQYF
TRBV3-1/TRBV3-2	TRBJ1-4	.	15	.	TGTGCCAGCAGCCCGACCGATGTTGGGTATGAAAAACTGTTTTTT	CASSPTDVGYEKLFF
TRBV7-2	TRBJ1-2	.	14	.	TGTGCCAGCAGCCACCCTTTATTGGGGTATGGCTACACCTTC	CASSHPLLGYGYTF
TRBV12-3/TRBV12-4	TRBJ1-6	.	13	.	TGTGCCAGCAGTTTAAACAGGGATTCACCCCTCCACTTT	CASSLNRDSPLHF
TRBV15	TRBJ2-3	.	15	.	TGTGCCACCAGCAGAGGGATCGGGCTGGAAGATACGCAGTATTTT	CATSRGIGLEDTQYF
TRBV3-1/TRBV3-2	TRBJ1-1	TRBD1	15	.	TGTGCCAGCAGCCACTGGGACAGGGCCAACACTGAAGCTTTCTTT	CASSHWDRANTEAFF